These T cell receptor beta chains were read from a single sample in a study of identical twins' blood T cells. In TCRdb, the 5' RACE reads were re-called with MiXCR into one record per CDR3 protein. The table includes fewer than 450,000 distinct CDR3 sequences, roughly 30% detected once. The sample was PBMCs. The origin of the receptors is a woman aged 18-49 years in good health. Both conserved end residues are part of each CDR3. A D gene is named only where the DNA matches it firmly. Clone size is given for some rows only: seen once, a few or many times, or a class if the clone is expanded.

CDR3 protein: CASSLAASGRRNTQYF
CDR3 DNA: TGTGCCAGCAGTTTAGCGGCTAGCGGGAGAAGAAATACGCAGTATTTT
J gene: TRBJ2-3
D gene: TRBD2
clone size: few
V gene: TRBV12-3/TRBV12-4

CDR3 protein: CASSLGRTNEQFF
CDR3 DNA: TGTGCCAGCAGTTTAGGGAGAACCAATGAGCAGTTCTTC
J gene: TRBJ2-1
D gene: -
clone size: -
V gene: TRBV27

CDR3 protein: CASSLVGGEQYF
CDR3 DNA: TGCGCCAGCAGCTTGGTAGGGGGCGAGCAGTACTTC
J gene: TRBJ2-7
D gene: -
clone size: -
V gene: TRBV5-1

CDR3 protein: CASSLGLQAYEQYF
CDR3 DNA: TGTGCCAGCAGCTTAGGACTGCAGGCCTACGAGCAGTACTTC
J gene: TRBJ2-7
D gene: -
clone size: few
V gene: TRBV13

CDR3 protein: CASRPTGGPTEAFF
CDR3 DNA: TGTGCCAGTAGACCGACAGGGGGCCCCACTGAAGCTTTCTTT
J gene: TRBJ1-1
D gene: TRBD1
clone size: -
V gene: TRBV19

CDR3 protein: CASRGLAANEQFF
CDR3 DNA: TGTGCCAGCAGGGGACTAGCGGCCAATGAGCAGTTCTTC
J gene: TRBJ2-1
D gene: TRBD2
clone size: few
V gene: TRBV27

CDR3 protein: CASRVEESTGELFF
CDR3 DNA: TGCGCCAGCAGGGTCGAAGAGAGCACCGGGGAGCTGTTTTTT
J gene: TRBJ2-2
D gene: -
clone size: few
V gene: TRBV5-1

CDR3 protein: CASSLRPGLAGEIQYF
CDR3 DNA: TGTGCCAGCAGTTTAAGACCGGGACTAGCGGGAGAAATTCAGTACTTC
J gene: TRBJ2-4
D gene: TRBD2
clone size: few
V gene: TRBV27

CDR3 protein: CASSVDMSSNQPQHF
CDR3 DNA: TGTGCCAGCAGCGTCGACATGTCTAGCAATCAGCCCCAGCATTTT
J gene: TRBJ1-5
D gene: -
clone size: -
V gene: TRBV9

CDR3 protein: CASQVYGPTDTEAFF
CDR3 DNA: TGTGCCAGCCAAGTTTATGGTCCGACGGACACTGAAGCTTTCTTT
J gene: TRBJ1-1
D gene: -
clone size: -
V gene: TRBV12-3/TRBV12-4

CDR3 protein: CASSQAGGAASKLFF
CDR3 DNA: TGTGCCAGCAGCCAAGCAGGGGGCGCCGCATCAAAACTGTTTTTT
J gene: TRBJ1-4
D gene: TRBD1
clone size: -
V gene: TRBV3-1

CDR3 protein: CASRLPQWNYGYTF
CDR3 DNA: TGTGCCAGCAGACTCCCCCAGTGGAACTATGGCTACACCTTC
J gene: TRBJ1-2
D gene: -
clone size: -
V gene: TRBV6-6

CDR3 protein: CASTGQVGNTEAFF
CDR3 DNA: TGTGCCAGCACGGGACAGGTAGGGAACACTGAAGCTTTCTTT
J gene: TRBJ1-1
D gene: TRBD1
clone size: -
V gene: TRBV11-2

CDR3 protein: CSVVGAVNTGELFF
CDR3 DNA: TGCAGCGTTGTGGGGGCGGTGAACACCGGGGAGCTGTTTTTT
J gene: TRBJ2-2
D gene: -
clone size: -
V gene: TRBV29-1

CDR3 protein: CASRFSTDTQYF
CDR3 DNA: TGCGCCAGCCGATTCAGCACAGATACGCAGTATTTT
J gene: TRBJ2-3
D gene: -
clone size: few
V gene: TRBV5-1

CDR3 protein: CASSLVTSMGGELFF
CDR3 DNA: TGTGCCAGCAGCTTAGTAACTAGCATGGGCGGGGAGCTGTTTTTT
J gene: TRBJ2-2
D gene: -
clone size: -
V gene: TRBV7-2

CDR3 protein: CASSPQGLNTEASF
CDR3 DNA: TGTGCCAGCTCACCACAGGGACTGAACACTGAAGCTTCCTTT
J gene: TRBJ1-1
D gene: -
clone size: once
V gene: TRBV18

CDR3 protein: CASSPWGYSNQPQHF
CDR3 DNA: TGTGCCAGCAGTCCTTGGGGGTATAGCAATCAGCCCCAGCATTTT
J gene: TRBJ1-5
D gene: -
clone size: -
V gene: TRBV28

CDR3 protein: CATKREAQYF
CDR3 DNA: TGTGCCACCAAACGGGAGGCCCAGTACTTC
J gene: TRBJ2-5
D gene: TRBD2
clone size: -
V gene: TRBV6-1

CDR3 protein: CSARTSGRATDTQYF
CDR3 DNA: TGCAGTGCTAGGACTAGCGGGAGGGCTACAGATACGCAGTATTTT
J gene: TRBJ2-3
D gene: TRBD2
clone size: many
V gene: TRBV20-1

CDR3 protein: CASRADRNTEAFF
CDR3 DNA: TGTGCCAGCAGGGCTGACAGGAACACTGAAGCTTTCTTT
J gene: TRBJ1-1
D gene: -
clone size: -
V gene: TRBV2

CDR3 protein: CASSPGTPYGTSTDTQYF
CDR3 DNA: TGTGCCAGCAGCCCCGGGACACCATATGGAACTAGCACAGATACGCAGTATTTT
J gene: TRBJ2-3
D gene: -
clone size: -
V gene: TRBV28

CDR3 protein: CASRRGLGGGDTQYF
CDR3 DNA: TGTGCCAGCAGAAGGGGCTTGGGTGGTGGAGATACGCAGTATTTT
J gene: TRBJ2-3
D gene: -
clone size: -
V gene: TRBV12-3/TRBV12-4

CDR3 protein: CASGGPIAAFF
CDR3 DNA: TGTGCCAGCGGAGGGCCGATTGCAGCTTTCTTT
J gene: TRBJ1-1
D gene: -
clone size: -
V gene: TRBV11-2

CDR3 protein: CSAPVRGQETQYF
CDR3 DNA: TGCAGTGCGCCTGTCCGCGGGCAAGAGACCCAGTACTTC
J gene: TRBJ2-5
D gene: -
clone size: -
V gene: TRBV20-1

CDR3 protein: CASRRGRVNEQFF
CDR3 DNA: TGTGCCAGCAGGCGGGGACGAGTCAATGAGCAGTTCTTC
J gene: TRBJ2-1
D gene: -
clone size: -
V gene: TRBV6-6

CDR3 protein: CASSFGVTGIGSEKLFF
CDR3 DNA: TGTGCCAGCAGCTTCGGGGTTACAGGGATTGGGTCCGAAAAACTGTTTTTT
J gene: TRBJ1-4
D gene: -
clone size: -
V gene: TRBV5-6

CDR3 protein: CSCSYPYEQYF
CDR3 DNA: TGCAGCTGTTCATACCCCTACGAGCAGTACTTC
J gene: TRBJ2-7
D gene: -
clone size: -
V gene: TRBV29-1

CDR3 protein: CSASMTQDTQYF
CDR3 DNA: TGCAGTGCTAGTATGACGCAAGATACGCAGTATTTT
J gene: TRBJ2-3
D gene: -
clone size: -
V gene: TRBV20-1

CDR3 protein: CASQGGLEQYF
CDR3 DNA: TGTGCCAGCCAAGGGGGGCTCGAGCAGTACTTC
J gene: TRBJ2-7
D gene: -
clone size: few
V gene: TRBV27

CDR3 protein: CATRIGADYNSLLHF
CDR3 DNA: TGTGCCACCAGGATAGGGGCTGACTATAATTCACTCCTCCACTTT
J gene: TRBJ1-6
D gene: -
clone size: -
V gene: TRBV6-5

CDR3 protein: CSVVQGAYTEAFF
CDR3 DNA: TGCAGCGTTGTACAGGGGGCGTACACTGAGGCTTTCTTT
J gene: TRBJ1-1
D gene: TRBD1
clone size: -
V gene: TRBV29-1

CDR3 protein: CASSLWGSQADTQYF
CDR3 DNA: TGTGCCAGCAGCTTGTGGGGTTCTCAGGCAGATACGCAGTATTTT
J gene: TRBJ2-3
D gene: -
clone size: -
V gene: TRBV5-6

CDR3 protein: CASSERRGLAEYTGELFF
CDR3 DNA: TGTGCCAGCAGTGAAAGGAGAGGACTAGCGGAGTACACCGGGGAGCTGTTTTTT
J gene: TRBJ2-2
D gene: TRBD2
clone size: few
V gene: TRBV6-1

CDR3 protein: CASSLVVHPNSPLHF
CDR3 DNA: TGTGCCAGCAGCTTAGTGGTTCACCCAAATTCACCCCTCCACTTT
J gene: TRBJ1-6
D gene: -
clone size: once
V gene: TRBV11-2

CDR3 protein: CASSLAEREGIEQFF
CDR3 DNA: TGTGCCAGCAGCTTAGCCGAACGGGAGGGTATTGAGCAGTTCTTC
J gene: TRBJ2-1
D gene: TRBD2
clone size: -
V gene: TRBV7-9

CDR3 protein: CASSLGFRGSNHEQYF
CDR3 DNA: TGTGCCAGCAGCTTGGGGTTTAGGGGGTCGAACCACGAGCAGTACTTC
J gene: TRBJ2-7
D gene: -
clone size: -
V gene: TRBV5-4

CDR3 protein: CASSPDTGSDTQYF
CDR3 DNA: TGCGCCAGCAGCCCGGACACGGGATCGGATACGCAGTATTTT
J gene: TRBJ2-3
D gene: -
clone size: few
V gene: TRBV5-1

CDR3 protein: CSVERGYSYNEQFF
CDR3 DNA: TGCAGCGTTGAAAGGGGGTACTCCTACAATGAGCAGTTCTTC
J gene: TRBJ2-1
D gene: -
clone size: -
V gene: TRBV29-1

CDR3 protein: CASSQNRGPEQYF
CDR3 DNA: TGTGCCAGCAGTCAAAACCGGGGCCCCGAGCAGTACTTC
J gene: TRBJ2-7
D gene: -
clone size: few
V gene: TRBV27

CDR3 protein: CASSDVGPQPQHF
CDR3 DNA: TGTGCCAGCAGTGATGTGGGGCCTCAGCCCCAGCATTTT
J gene: TRBJ1-5
D gene: -
clone size: -
V gene: TRBV2

CDR3 protein: CASSLLPGSTDTQYF
CDR3 DNA: TGTGCCAGCTCACTTCTCCCGGGGAGCACAGATACGCAGTATTTT
J gene: TRBJ2-3
D gene: -
clone size: -
V gene: TRBV18

CDR3 protein: CASSFTGQGDYGYTF
CDR3 DNA: TGTGCCAGCAGCTTCACGGGACAGGGGGACTATGGCTACACCTTC
J gene: TRBJ1-2
D gene: TRBD1
clone size: -
V gene: TRBV9

CDR3 protein: CASMVGLADYNEQFF
CDR3 DNA: TGCGCCAGCATGGTCGGACTAGCGGACTACAATGAGCAGTTCTTC
J gene: TRBJ2-1
D gene: TRBD2
clone size: -
V gene: TRBV5-1

CDR3 protein: CASGGAGGYTF
CDR3 DNA: TGTGCCAGCGGAGGGGCAGGTGGCTACACCTTC
J gene: TRBJ1-2
D gene: -
clone size: -
V gene: TRBV9

CDR3 protein: CASSFVRTEQYF
CDR3 DNA: TGTGCCAGCAGCTTCGTCCGGACCGAGCAGTACTTC
J gene: TRBJ2-7
D gene: -
clone size: -
V gene: TRBV3-1

CDR3 protein: CASSLAASEYNEQFF
CDR3 DNA: TGTGCCAGCAGCTTAGCGGCTAGCGAATACAATGAGCAGTTCTTC
J gene: TRBJ2-1
D gene: -
clone size: -
V gene: TRBV7-9

CDR3 protein: CSGVATNEQFF
CDR3 DNA: TGCAGCGGGGTAGCTACAAATGAGCAGTTCTTC
J gene: TRBJ2-1
D gene: -
clone size: -
V gene: TRBV29-1

CDR3 protein: CASSRTSGRNEQFF
CDR3 DNA: TGTGCCAGCAGTAGGACTAGCGGGAGAAATGAGCAGTTCTTC
J gene: TRBJ2-1
D gene: TRBD2
clone size: many
V gene: TRBV12-3/TRBV12-4

CDR3 protein: CASSLSREVGETQYF
CDR3 DNA: TGTGCCAGCAGTTTAAGCAGGGAGGTAGGCGAGACCCAGTACTTC
J gene: TRBJ2-5
D gene: -
clone size: many
V gene: TRBV12-3/TRBV12-4

CDR3 protein: CASSKRDCRNSNQSQHF
CDR3 DNA: TGTGCCAGCAGCAAAAGGGACTGCCGGAATAGCAATCAGTCCCAGCATTTT
J gene: TRBJ1-5
D gene: -
clone size: once
V gene: TRBV21-1